The text below deals with one TCR beta chain. This CDR3 region has 15 residues. Trimming removed 2 bases from V and 5 bases from J; junction bases left unmatched: 6. Germline values: CDR1 MGHRA, CDR2 YSYEKL. The data are from a study of blood T cell repertoires in COVID-19. The wider study: Donors in the United States, Italy and Spain gave samples during acute or convalescent COVID-19.

Per the original methods: Amplification of reference gene primers provided the estimated nucleated cell counts. Clones were sequenced by immunoSEQ multiplex PCR, and TCRdb holds only the in-frame ones, with some missing. V and J calls and clone size follow that table, whereas D and trimming were derived from the DNA. The repertoire holds hundreds of thousands of clones, approximately 90% seen once, with roughly 1.2% in the top ten. This sequence was found in a woman in her thirties or forties with acute COVID-19. The sequenced sample consisted of PBMCs or T cells enriched from blood (not recorded which). The chain has TRBV4-1 and TRBJ1-5; 7 bases are a match to TRBD1. CDR3 residues: CASSQKEQGHQPQHF. The CDR3 bases are TGCGCCAGCAGCCAAAAGGAACAGGGGCATCAGCCCCAGCATTTT.